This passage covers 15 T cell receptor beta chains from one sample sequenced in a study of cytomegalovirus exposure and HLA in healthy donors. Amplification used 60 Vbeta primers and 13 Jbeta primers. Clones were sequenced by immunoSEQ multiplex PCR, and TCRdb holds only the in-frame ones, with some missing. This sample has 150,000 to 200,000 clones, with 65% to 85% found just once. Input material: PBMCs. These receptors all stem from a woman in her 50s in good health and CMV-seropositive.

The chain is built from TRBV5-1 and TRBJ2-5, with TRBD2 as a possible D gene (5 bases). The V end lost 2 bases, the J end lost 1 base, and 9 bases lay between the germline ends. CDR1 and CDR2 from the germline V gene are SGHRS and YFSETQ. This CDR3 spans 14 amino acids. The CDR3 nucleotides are TGCGCCAGCAGCTTACTAGGGAGCCAAGAGACCCAGTACTTC. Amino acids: CASSLLGSQETQYF.

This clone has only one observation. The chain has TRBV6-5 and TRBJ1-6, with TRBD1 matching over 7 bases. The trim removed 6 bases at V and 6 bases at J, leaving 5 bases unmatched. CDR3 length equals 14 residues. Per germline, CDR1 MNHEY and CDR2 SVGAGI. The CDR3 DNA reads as TGTGCCAGCAGCGCCGGGACAGTTAATTCACCCCTCCACTTT. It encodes CASSAGTVNSPLHF.

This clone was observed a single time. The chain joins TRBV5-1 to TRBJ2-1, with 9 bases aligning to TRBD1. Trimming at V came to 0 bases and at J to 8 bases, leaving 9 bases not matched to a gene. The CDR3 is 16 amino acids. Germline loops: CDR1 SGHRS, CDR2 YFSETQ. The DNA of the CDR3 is TGCGCCAGCAGCTTGGGAGGGACAGGGTCTTGGGATGAGCAGTTCTTC. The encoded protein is CASSLGGTGSWDEQFF.

CDR3 nucleotide sequence: TGCAGCGTTGAAGAGAGGACAGATACGCAGTATTTT. Translated, it gives CSVEERTDTQYF. V gene TRBV29-1 combines with J gene TRBJ2-3; no firm D call. Germline V lookup: CDR1 SQVTM, CDR2 ANQGSEA. The CDR3 spans 12 residues. Between the trimmed V and J ends, which lost 0 bases and 3 bases, there was a span of 4 bases.

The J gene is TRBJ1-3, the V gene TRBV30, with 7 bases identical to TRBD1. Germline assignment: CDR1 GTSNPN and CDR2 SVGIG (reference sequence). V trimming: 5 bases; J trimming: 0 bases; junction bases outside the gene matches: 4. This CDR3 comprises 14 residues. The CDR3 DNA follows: TGTGCCTGGGCCGACAGGGCCTCTGGAAACACCATATATTTT. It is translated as CAWADRASGNTIYF.

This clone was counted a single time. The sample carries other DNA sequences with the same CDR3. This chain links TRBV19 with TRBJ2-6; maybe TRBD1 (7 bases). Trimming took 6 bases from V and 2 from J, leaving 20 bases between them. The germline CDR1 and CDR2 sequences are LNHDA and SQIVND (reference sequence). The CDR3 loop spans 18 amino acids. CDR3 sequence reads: CASRRRAQGEAGANVLTF. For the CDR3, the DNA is TGTGCCAGTAGACGGCGGGCTCAGGGGGAGGCTGGGGCCAACGTCCTGACTTTC.

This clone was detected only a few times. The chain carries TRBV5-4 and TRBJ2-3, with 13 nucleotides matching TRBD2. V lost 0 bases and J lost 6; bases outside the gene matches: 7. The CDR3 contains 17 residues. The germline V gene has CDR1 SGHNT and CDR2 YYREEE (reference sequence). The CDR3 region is CASSLGLAGGMGDTQYF. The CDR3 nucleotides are TGTGCCAGCAGCTTGGGACTAGCGGGGGGTATGGGGGATACGCAGTATTTT.

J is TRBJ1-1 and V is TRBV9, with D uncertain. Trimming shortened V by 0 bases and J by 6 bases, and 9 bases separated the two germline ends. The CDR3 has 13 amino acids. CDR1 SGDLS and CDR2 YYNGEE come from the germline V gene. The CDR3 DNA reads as TGTGCCAGCAGCGTAGCTGGGAGGGCTGAAGCTTTCTTT. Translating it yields CASSVAGRAEAFF.

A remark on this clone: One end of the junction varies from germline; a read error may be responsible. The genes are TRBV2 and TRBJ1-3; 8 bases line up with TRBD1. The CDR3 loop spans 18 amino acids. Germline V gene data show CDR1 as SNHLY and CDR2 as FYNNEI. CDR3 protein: CASSVLGQGRLSGDTIYF. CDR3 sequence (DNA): TGTGCCAGCAGTGTCCTCGGACAGGGTCGACTCTCTGGAGACACCATATATTTT.

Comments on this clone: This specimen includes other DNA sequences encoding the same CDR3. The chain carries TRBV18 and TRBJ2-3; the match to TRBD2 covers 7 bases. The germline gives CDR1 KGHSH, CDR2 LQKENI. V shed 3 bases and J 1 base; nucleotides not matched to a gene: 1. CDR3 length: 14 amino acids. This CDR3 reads CASSPGGGTDTQYF. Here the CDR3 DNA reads TGTGCCAGCTCACCGGGAGGGGGCACAGATACGCAGTATTTT.

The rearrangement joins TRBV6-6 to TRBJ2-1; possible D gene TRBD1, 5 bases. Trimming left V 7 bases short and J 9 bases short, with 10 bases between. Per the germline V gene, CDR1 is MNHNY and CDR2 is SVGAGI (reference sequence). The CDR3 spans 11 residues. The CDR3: CASTYRSEQFF. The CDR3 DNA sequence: TGTGCCAGCACCTACAGGAGTGAGCAGTTCTTC.

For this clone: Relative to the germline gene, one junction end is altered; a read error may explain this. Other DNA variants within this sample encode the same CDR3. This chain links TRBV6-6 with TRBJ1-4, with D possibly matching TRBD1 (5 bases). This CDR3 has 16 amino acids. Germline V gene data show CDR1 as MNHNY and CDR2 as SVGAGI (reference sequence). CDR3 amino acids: CASSWGDPATNEKLFF. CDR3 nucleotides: TGTGCCAGCAGTTGGGGGGATCCCGCAACTAATGAGAAACTGTTTTTT.

The CDR3 bases are TGTGCCAGCAGCTCGAGGGGGATTTCGGGGGAGCAGTACTTC. Residues: CASSSRGISGEQYF. The J gene is TRBJ2-7, the V gene TRBV9, with a weak D call TRBD1 (6 bases). Per the germline V gene, CDR1 is SGDLS and CDR2 is YYNGEE. The CDR3 covers 14 residues. Trimming stripped 4 bases from V and 7 bases from J, with 18 bases between.

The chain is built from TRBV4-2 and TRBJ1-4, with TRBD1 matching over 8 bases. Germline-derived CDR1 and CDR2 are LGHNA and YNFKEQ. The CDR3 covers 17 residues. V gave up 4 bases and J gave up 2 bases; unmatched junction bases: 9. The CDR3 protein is CASSPTGAVLTNEKLFF. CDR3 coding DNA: TGTGCCAGCAGCCCGACAGGGGCGGTTTTGACTAATGAAAAACTGTTTTTT.

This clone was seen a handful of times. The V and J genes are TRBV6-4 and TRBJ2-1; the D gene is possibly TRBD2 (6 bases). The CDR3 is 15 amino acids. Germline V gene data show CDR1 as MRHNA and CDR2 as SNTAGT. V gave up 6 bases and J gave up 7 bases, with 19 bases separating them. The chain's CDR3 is CASSERTTPGNEQFF. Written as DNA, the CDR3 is TGTGCCAGCAGCGAAAGGACTACTCCGGGGAATGAGCAGTTCTTC.